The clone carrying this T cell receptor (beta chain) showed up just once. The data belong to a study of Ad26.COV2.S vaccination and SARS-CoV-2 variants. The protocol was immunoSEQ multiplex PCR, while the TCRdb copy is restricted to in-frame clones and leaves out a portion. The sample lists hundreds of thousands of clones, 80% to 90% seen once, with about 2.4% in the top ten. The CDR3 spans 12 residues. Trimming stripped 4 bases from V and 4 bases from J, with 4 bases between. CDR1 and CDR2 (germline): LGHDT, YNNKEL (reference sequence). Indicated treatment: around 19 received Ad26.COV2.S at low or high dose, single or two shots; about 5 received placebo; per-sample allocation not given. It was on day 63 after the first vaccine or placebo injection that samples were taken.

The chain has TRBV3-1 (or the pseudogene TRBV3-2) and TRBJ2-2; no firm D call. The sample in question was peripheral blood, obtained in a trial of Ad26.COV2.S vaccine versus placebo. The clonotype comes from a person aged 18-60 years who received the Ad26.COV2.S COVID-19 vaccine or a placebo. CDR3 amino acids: CASSLSTGELFF. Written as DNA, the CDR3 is TGTGCCAGCAGCCTATCCACCGGGGAGCTGTTTTTT.